Included here is one T cell receptor beta chain sequence, with context. The authors' processing: Using reference gene primer amplification, nucleated cell counts were estimated. Profiled with immunoSEQ multiplex PCR; TCRdb holds only in-frame clones, not every one. The DNA gave D and trimming, while V, J and clone size come from that table. The top ten hold approximately 7.9% of the sample, which has 200,000 or so clones, more than 65% seen once. Participants' own reports of clinical history determined their cohort assignment. The sample is drawn from a study of blood T cell repertoires in COVID-19. Study background: PBMCs, B-cell-depleted T cells, or T cells provided the cDNA or gDNA that made up the material.

The CDR3 length is 13 residues. CDR1 is SGHKS and CDR2 is YYEKEE in the germline V gene (reference sequence). The V segment lost 4 bases and the J segment 3 bases; nucleotides outside the gene matches: 3. The sequencing input was PBMCs or T cells enriched from blood (not recorded which). The chain employs TRBV5-5 and TRBJ1-1, with TRBD1 matching 7 bases. The sequence was collected from a man aged 40-55 years who had recovered from COVID-19. CDR3 loop: CASSPRGDTEAFF. CDR3 DNA: TGTGCCAGCAGCCCCAGGGGGGACACTGAAGCTTTCTTT.